Below, 8 T cell receptor beta chains from the same sample are listed, as sequenced in a study of T cell responses to AZD1222 COVID-19 vaccine. TCRdb's copy holds only in-frame clones and misses some; the assay was immunoSEQ multiplex PCR. The sample has about 120,000 clones, less than 90% seen once. The material was peripheral blood, obtained on day 0 of AZD1222 vaccination. These receptors all come from an adult in good health.

The chain combines TRBV19 with TRBJ1-5; a possible D gene is TRBD1 (5 bases). The germline V and J ends were trimmed by 3 bases and 5 bases, with 14 bases remaining between them. There are 15 residues in the CDR3. From germline, CDR1 is LNHDA and CDR2 SQIVND (reference sequence). The CDR3, as DNA: TGTGCCAGTAGTATGGGGCCCCGAGCGTATCAGCCCCAGCATTTT. Amino acid sequence: CASSMGPRAYQPQHF.

This rearrangement joins TRBV5-6 to TRBJ2-1, with D maybe TRBD1 (5 bases). This CDR3 has 15 amino acids. Between the trimmed V and J ends, which lost 2 bases and 0 bases, there was a span of 9 bases. Per the germline V gene, CDR1 is SGHDT and CDR2 is YYEEEE. The CDR3 nucleotides read TGTGCCAGCAGCTTTTACAGGAGCTCCTACAATGAGCAGTTCTTC. Encoded protein: CASSFYRSSYNEQFF.

The genes are TRBV4-1 and TRBJ2-1; 8 bases fit TRBD2. V was clipped by 8 bases and J by 0 bases; unmatched bases: 9. Germline CDR1 and CDR2: MGHRA and YSYEKL. CDR3 size: 16 residues. Here the CDR3 DNA reads TGCGCCAGCCGGGGGGTAGCGGGAAACTCCTACAATGAGCAGTTCTTC. This codes for CASRGVAGNSYNEQFF.

The chain is built from TRBV11-2 and TRBJ1-2, with 7 bases identical to TRBD1. Trimming at V came to 5 bases and at J to 5 bases, leaving 14 bases not matched to a gene. The germline CDR1 and CDR2 sequences are SGHAT and FQNNGV. The CDR3 covers 16 residues. The CDR3 region has the DNA TGTGCCAGCAGCACCCTGGAGGGGGCGAGGAGTTATGGCTACACCTTC. Translation gives CASSTLEGARSYGYTF.

This rearrangement joins TRBV5-1 to TRBJ1-1; D gene unclear. The V gene's germline CDR1 is SGHRS and CDR2 YFSETQ. The V end lost 5 bases, the J end lost 1 base, and 15 bases lay between the germline ends. The CDR3 covers 15 residues. CDR3 DNA sequence: TGCGCCAGCAGTCCACTTGCTAATTCGAACACTGAAGCTTTCTTT. Its translation is CASSPLANSNTEAFF.

This clone was detected only once. Here the CDR3 DNA reads TGTGCCAGCAGTTTGTATGGGGAAAATTCACCCCTCCACTTT. Amino acid sequence: CASSLYGENSPLHF. This chain joins TRBV27 and TRBJ1-6; D is undetermined. There are 14 residues in the CDR3. Germline V gives CDR1 MNHEY, CDR2 SMNVEV (reference sequence). Trimming took off 3 bases at V and 7 bases at J, with 10 bases between the two ends.

The chain links TRBV21-1 to TRBJ2-1; the table calls TRBD2, which could not be checked here. TRBV21-1 is reported as a pseudogene. The CDR3 has 16 residues. The CDR3 DNA sequence: TGTGCCAGCAGCAAAGGCCCAACGAGCTCCTACAATGAGCAGTTCTTC. It is translated as CASSKGPTSSYNEQFF.

The chain is built from TRBV10-2 and TRBJ1-5, with a tentative D call TRBD1 (5 bases). Between the trimmed V and J ends, which lost 3 bases and 3 bases, there was a span of 15 bases. Germline-derived CDR1 and CDR2 are WSHSY and SAAADI. This CDR3 spans 16 amino acids. CDR3 residues: CASSESKRDFNQPQHF. The CDR3 DNA follows: TGCGCCAGCAGTGAATCGAAGAGGGACTTCAATCAGCCCCAGCATTTT.